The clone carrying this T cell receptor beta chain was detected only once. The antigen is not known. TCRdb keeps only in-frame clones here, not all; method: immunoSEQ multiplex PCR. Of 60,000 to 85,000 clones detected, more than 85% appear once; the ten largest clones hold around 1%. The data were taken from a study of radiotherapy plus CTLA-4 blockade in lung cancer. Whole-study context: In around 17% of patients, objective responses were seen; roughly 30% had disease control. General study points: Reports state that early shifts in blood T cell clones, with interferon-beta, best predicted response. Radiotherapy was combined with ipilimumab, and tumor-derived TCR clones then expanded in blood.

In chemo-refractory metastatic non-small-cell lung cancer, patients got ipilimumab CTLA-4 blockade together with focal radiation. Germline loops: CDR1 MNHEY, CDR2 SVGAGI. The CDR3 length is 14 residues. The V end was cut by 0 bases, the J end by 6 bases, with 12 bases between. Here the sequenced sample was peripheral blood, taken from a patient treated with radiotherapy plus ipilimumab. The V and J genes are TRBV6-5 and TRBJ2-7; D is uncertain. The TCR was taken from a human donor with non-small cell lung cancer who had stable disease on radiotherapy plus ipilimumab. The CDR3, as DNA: TGTGCCAGCAGTTACTCAAGTGTCGGTGGCGAGCAGTACTTC. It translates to CASSYSSVGGEQYF.